What follows is one T cell receptor (beta chain) and its context. Its cognate antigen is unknown. Primers for the PCR totalled 60 Vbeta and 13 Jbeta. Sequencing was performed with immunoSEQ multiplex PCR; in TCRdb, only in-frame clones are kept and a portion is missing. The profile shows about 200,000 clones, 79% of them singletons. This entry is derived from a study of cytomegalovirus exposure and HLA in healthy donors. Findings of the study overall: Several of the most significant clusters appeared, in a later analysis, to be linked to common viral pathogens. Data from an earlier analysis indicated that most TCR beta V segments were productive either about 87% or about 30% of the time. Some 16,000 TCR beta sequences were associated with HLA alleles at 0.05 false discovery rate in a later analysis. Later analysis reportedly placed an Asian-associated ancestry cluster below the roughly 700-donor mean in N-insertions.

This sequence was found in a woman in her twenties or thirties in good health and CMV-seropositive. The sequencing sample was made of PBMCs.

This CDR3 is CASSGQTYTEAFF. The CDR3 DNA sequence: TGTGCCTCTTCCGGACAGACTTACACTGAAGCTTTCTTT. The chain combines TRBV30 with TRBJ1-1, with D possibly matching TRBD1 (6 bases). The V gene's germline CDR1 is GTSNPN and CDR2 SVGIG (reference sequence). The V gene lost 7 bases and the J gene lost 3 bases, with 15 bases spanning the gap. The CDR3 loop spans 13 amino acids. The full variable domain, rest sourced from reference TRBV30 and TRBJ1-1, is SQTIHQWPATLVQPVGSPLSLECTVEGTSNPNLYWYRQAAGRGLQLLFYSVGIGQISSEVPQNLSASRPQDRQFILSSKKLLLSDSGFYLCASSGQTYTEAFFGQGTRLTVV.